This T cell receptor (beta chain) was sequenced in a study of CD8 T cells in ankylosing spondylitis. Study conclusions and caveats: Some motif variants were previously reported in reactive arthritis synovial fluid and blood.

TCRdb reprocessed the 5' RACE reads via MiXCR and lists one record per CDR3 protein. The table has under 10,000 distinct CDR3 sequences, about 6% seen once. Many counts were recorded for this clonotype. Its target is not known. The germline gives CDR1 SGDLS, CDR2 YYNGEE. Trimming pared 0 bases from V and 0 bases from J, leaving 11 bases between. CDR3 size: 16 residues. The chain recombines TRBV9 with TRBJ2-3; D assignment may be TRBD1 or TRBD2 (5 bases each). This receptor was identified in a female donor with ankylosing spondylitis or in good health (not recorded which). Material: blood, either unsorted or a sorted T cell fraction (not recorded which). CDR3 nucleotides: TGTGCCAGCAGCGTAGCGTGGTGGGGGAGCACAGATACGCAGTATTTT. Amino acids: CASSVAWWGSTDTQYF.